This record covers a single T cell receptor (beta chain). Antigen specificity is unknown. These data originate in a study of shared clonotypes between healthy human individuals. Background on the study: The composition of the donors was two women and a few men aged 18 to 49. Points from the study as a whole: Among several donors, about 5% of naive CD4 clonotypes were found in common.

Each PCR replicate from the sorted subsets contained about 200 ng DNA, which is about 30,000 T cell genomes. TCRdb's table, derived via immunoSEQ multiplex PCR, lists solely in-frame clones and lacks some. Of approximately 500,000 clones in the sample, about 96% were seen once. Every donor, a Caucasian adult, lived in Nashville, Tennessee. Sequencing was done on a sample of naive CD4+ T cells sorted from blood. As for subset: CD45RA+ positively selected. The origin of this receptor is a woman aged 25 to 45 in good health.

CDR3 sequence (DNA): TGCAGCGTTCCCCCGGTCTTCAGCGCAGATACGCAGTATTTT. Its translation is CSVPPVFSADTQYF. The chain employs TRBV29-1 and TRBJ2-3, with unresolved D. CDR1 and CDR2 (germline): SQVTM, ANQGSEA. The CDR3 has 14 residues. V lost 5 bases to trimming and J lost 4 bases, with 16 bases between them.